There are a few counts of the clone carrying this TCR beta chain. Its specificity is unknown. The data are from a study of metastatic and nonmetastatic thyroid tumors. On the study more broadly: Patients with malignant and benign thyroid disease provided blood and tumor or nodule tissue, whose repertoires were compared.

All patients reached thyroid surgery having received no treatment beforehand. Study-level findings and limits: For both blood and tumor, malignant thyroid tumors reportedly showed significantly higher TCR beta diversity than benign nodules did.

As originally analysed: In papillary thyroid cancer, a distant-metastasis classifier was built using CDR3 differences across clinicopathological groups. TCRdb redid the clone calls on the PCR reads using MiXCR. TCRdb's processing, not the authors' own work, is the source of the V and J calls. The sample has more than 10,000 clones, over 20% seen once. The CDR3 is made up of 14 amino acids. V was shortened by 7 bases and J by 0 bases, with 13 bases between the two germline ends. The rearrangement uses TRBV12-3 or TRBV12-4 and TRBJ2-7; possible D gene TRBD2, 5 bases. This TCR derives from a female donor with papillary thyroid cancer or a benign thyroid nodule (not recorded which). Some clones in this sample may be carry-over from other donors' samples. The specimen was adjacent normal tissue. The CDR3 region has the DNA TGTGCCAGCAAGGGTCCTGGGAGCTCCTACGAGCAGTACTTC. This sequence encodes CASKGPGSSYEQYF.